These 16 T cell receptor beta chains were all obtained from the same sample, sequenced in a study of shared clonotypes between healthy human individuals. Sequenced by immunoSEQ multiplex PCR; TCRdb stores in-frame clones only, minus some. In the table there are 2 million to 3 million clones, roughly 93% of which are singletons. Sequencing was carried out using naive CD4+ T cells from PBMCs. Indicated subset: CD45RA+ positively selected. The receptors come from a man between 18 and 35 years old in good health. Some clones in this sample may be carry-over from other donors' samples.

The chain joins TRBV18 to TRBJ2-7; D call uncertain. Germline CDR1 KGHSH, CDR2 LQKENI. Trimming took off 2 bases at V and 2 bases at J, with 10 bases between the two ends. This CDR3 comprises 14 residues. CDR3 loop: CASSPWASTYEQYF. In DNA form, the CDR3 reads TGTGCCAGCTCACCATGGGCCTCCACCTACGAGCAGTACTTC.

This rearrangement joins TRBV7-6 to TRBJ1-4; TRBD1 agrees at 7 bases. This CDR3 contains 17 residues. The ends lost 5 bases at V and 4 bases at J; junction bases unmatched: 13. Germline-derived CDR1 and CDR2 are SGHVS and FNYEAQ. The CDR3 region is CASSLDRQGSGNEKLFF. In DNA form, the CDR3 reads TGTGCCAGCAGCCTAGATCGACAGGGTTCGGGTAATGAAAAACTGTTTTTT.

This chain uses TRBV21-1 with TRBJ2-5; the DNA was not compared with TRBD2, the D call given in the table. TRBV21-1 counts as a pseudogene. The CDR3 runs to 14 residues. The CDR3 region is CASRGTSGIKTQYF. In DNA form, the CDR3 reads TGTGCCAGCAGGGGGACTAGCGGGATAAAGACCCAGTACTTC.

The chain links TRBV7-9 to TRBJ1-3; no firm D call. Germline V CDR1 and CDR2: SEHNR, FQNEAQ (reference sequence). The V and J ends lost 5 bases and 1 base respectively, with 9 bases between them. This CDR3 is built from 14 residues. CDR3 in DNA: TGTGCCAGCAGCCGCCAGGTTTCTGGAAACACCATATATTTT. Translating gives CASSRQVSGNTIYF.

This clone was observed a single time. The J gene is TRBJ2-5, the V gene TRBV18, with D possibly TRBD2 on 6 matching bases. With 2 bases removed from V and 0 bases from J, the gap between germline ends came to 10 bases. CDR3 length: 15 amino acids. The germline V gene encodes CDR1 KGHSH and CDR2 LQKENI. The CDR3 protein is CASSPGTLYQETQYF. Here the CDR3 DNA reads TGTGCCAGCTCACCAGGGACTCTGTACCAAGAGACCCAGTACTTC.

V and J are TRBV11-3 and TRBJ2-1; tentative D call: TRBD2 (6 bases). CDR1 SGHNT and CDR2 YENEEA come from the germline V gene. The length of the CDR3 is 14 residues. V was shortened by 5 bases and J by 6 bases, with 14 bases between the two germline ends. The chain's CDR3 is CASSRPGLRNEQFF. DNA for the CDR3: TGTGCCAGCAGCCGACCGGGACTCCGCAATGAGCAGTTCTTC. The full variable domain, with the rest looked up from reference TRBV11-3 and TRBJ2-1, is EAGVVQSPRYKIIEKKQPVAFWCNPISGHNTLYWYLQNLGQGPELLIRYENEEAVDDSQLPKDRFSAERLKGVDSTLKIQPAELGDSAVYLCASSRPGLRNEQFFGPGTRLTVL.

The chain is built from TRBV6-5 and TRBJ1-1, with unresolved D. This CDR3 has 11 amino acids. Germline V gene data show CDR1 as MNHEY and CDR2 as SVGAGI. Trimming took 10 bases from V and 2 from J, leaving 8 bases between them. This CDR3 is CATRANTEAFF. DNA of the CDR3: TGTGCCACCCGGGCCAACACTGAAGCTTTCTTT.

The chain has TRBV28 and TRBJ2-7; possibly TRBD2 for D (7 bases). V shed 6 bases and J shed 7 bases, with 25 bases lying between them. This CDR3 comprises 16 residues. The germline V gene has CDR1 MDHEN and CDR2 SYDVKM. The CDR3 DNA reads as TGTGCCAGCAGACAGGGACCGAACCCCTCAGCGGGAGAGCAGTACTTC. Amino acid sequence: CASRQGPNPSAGEQYF. Full variable domain (outside the CDR3, taken from reference TRBV28 and TRBJ2-7): DVKVTQSSRYLVKRTGEKVFLECVQDMDHENMFWYRQDPGLGLRLIYFSYDVKMKEKGDIPEGYSVSREKKERFSLILESASTNQTSMYLCASRQGPNPSAGEQYFGPGTRLTVT.

The chain couples TRBV7-6 to TRBJ2-3, with no clear D. V shed 2 bases and J shed 2 bases, with 11 bases lying between them. The CDR3 is 15 amino acids. Germline V gene lookup returns CDR1 SGHVS and CDR2 FNYEAQ. CDR3 DNA: TGTGCCAGCAGCTTAACTCCGTTACCCACAGATACGCAGTATTTT. Translation gives CASSLTPLPTDTQYF.

The chain links TRBV5-1 to TRBJ1-4; the D gene is possibly TRBD1 (6 bases). CDR1 and CDR2 from the germline V gene are SGHRS and YFSETQ. V lost 2 bases and J 4 bases, leaving 12 bases between the germline ends. The CDR3 runs 15 residues. This chain's CDR3 is CASSFYGQRNEKLFF. CDR3 bases: TGCGCCAGCAGCTTTTACGGACAGCGTAATGAAAAACTGTTTTTT.

This clone occurred once. The gene calls are TRBV5-6 and TRBJ2-7; 10 nucleotides line up with TRBD2. CDR1 is SGHDT, CDR2 YYEEEE, per germline. This CDR3 comprises 15 residues. V trimming: 2 bases; J trimming: 2 bases; junction bases outside the gene matches: 4. DNA of the CDR3: TGTGCCAGCAGCTTAGGACTAGCGGCCCCCTACGAGCAGTACTTC. Encoded protein: CASSLGLAAPYEQYF.

J is TRBJ2-2 and V is TRBV28, with 9 bases aligning to TRBD2. The junction had 3 bases not matched to a gene; V was cut back by 7 bases and J by 0 bases. Germline V lookup: CDR1 MDHEN, CDR2 SYDVKM. This CDR3 has 15 amino acids. The CDR3 region is CASKAGGPNTGELFF. The CDR3, as DNA: TGTGCCAGCAAAGCGGGAGGTCCGAACACCGGGGAGCTGTTTTTT. The variable domain in full, with the rest retrieved from reference TRBV28 and TRBJ2-2, is DVKVTQSSRYLVKRTGEKVFLECVQDMDHENMFWYRQDPGLGLRLIYFSYDVKMKEKGDIPEGYSVSREKKERFSLILESASTNQTSMYLCASKAGGPNTGELFFGEGSRLTVL.

This clone was picked up a small number of times. This sequence joins TRBV4-2 and TRBJ1-1; D not certain. Germline CDR1 LGHNA, CDR2 YNFKEQ. Trimming left V 4 bases short and J 4 bases short, with 7 bases between. The CDR3 sequence is 12 residues long. The CDR3 nucleotides read TGTGCCAGCAGCCCAGCGAGCACTGAAGCTTTCTTT. Its protein is CASSPASTEAFF.

The V call is TRBV4-1, the J call TRBJ1-4; the match to TRBD1 covers 10 bases. Germline V gene lookup returns CDR1 MGHRA and CDR2 YSYEKL. The CDR3 covers 15 residues. V shed 1 base and J 5 bases; nucleotides not matched to a gene: 1. CDR3 sequence: CASSQGQGANEKLFF. The CDR3 nucleotides are TGCGCCAGCAGCCAAGGACAGGGGGCAAATGAAAAACTGTTTTTT.

The chain recombines TRBV2 with TRBJ2-7, with D maybe TRBD1 (5 bases). The CDR3 totals 13 residues. Trimming took 6 bases from V and 0 from J, leaving 9 bases between them. The germline gives CDR1 SNHLY, CDR2 FYNNEI. CDR3 nucleotide sequence: TGTGCCAGCAGATCCAGGGCCTCCTACGAGCAGTACTTC. It is translated as CASRSRASYEQYF.

V usage is TRBV5-1 and J usage is TRBJ1-2; D remains unclear. Germline V lookup: CDR1 SGHRS, CDR2 YFSETQ. CDR3 length: 15 residues. V was trimmed by 0 bases and J by 6 bases, leaving 15 bases between them. CDR3 in amino acids: CASSLVVGLINGYTF. CDR3 sequence (DNA): TGCGCCAGCAGCTTGGTTGTGGGATTAATTAATGGCTACACCTTC. Filled out from reference TRBV5-1 and TRBJ1-2, the complete variable domain reads KAGVTQTPRYLIKTRGQQVTLSCSPISGHRSVSWYQQTPGQGLQFLFEYFSETQRNKGNFPGRFSGRQFSNSRSEMNVSTLELGDSALYLCASSLVVGLINGYTFGSGTRLTVV.